This TCR beta chain was found in a study of T cells in localized non-small cell lung cancer (dated by TCRdb to the early 2020s). With regard to the full study: T cell repertoires of 236 early-stage NSCLC patients were analyzed, with tumors being compared against uninvolved tumor-adjacent lungs. The cohort comprised roughly 220 treatment-naïve NSCLC patients with resected, localized lung tumors. A mean age of approximately 70 years was recorded for the NSCLC patients, of whom roughly 130 were male and about a hundred were female.

Overall study results and their limits: Of the top 100 tumor clones, a median of approximately 60 were detected in paired uninvolved adjacent lung; around 27 were also among that lung's top 100. Because the study design was exploratory, TCR variables were selected using unadjusted p-values without false-discovery rate correction. The highest T cell clonality was observed in uninvolved tumor-adjacent lung, where clonality exceeded that of tumor, suggesting that antigenic responses were more focused in uninvolved tumor-adjacent lung. Because multi-region tumor sequencing was not performed, intratumor heterogeneity could not be ruled out. Longer overall survival was associated with higher blood T cell density, whereas shorter survival was associated with higher adjacent-lung clonality.

Taken from cysteine to phenylalanine, the CDR3 has 13 residues. Only the CDR3 portion is preserved as DNA: 39 bases, with reading frame beginning at the first base. V loses 8 bases, J loses 2 bases, and the germline ends lie 12 bases apart. CDR1 and CDR2 are drawn from the germline V gene: SNHLY, FYNNEI. The immunoSEQ Assay was used to sequence TCR beta CDR3 regions from DNA. As for the original processing: T cell density was computed as TCR beta template counts normalized to usable DNA estimated by amplifying housekeeping genes. The preseqR package was used to estimate richness by extrapolating to 400,000 templates for PBMC samples and to 120,000 templates for tissue samples. Clonality was calculated as one minus Pielou's evenness. Tissue-enriched TCRs were identified through differential abundance testing performed on productive amino-acid clonotypes, with a minimum total count of 5 and an alpha of 0.1. The Jaccard Index and the Morisita Overlap Index were used to quantify repertoire overlap between compartments. GLIPH grouped TCR beta CDR3s together with public tetramer-defined viral CDR3s, and a viral motif had to include at least three viral sequences and also show V-gene enrichment. TCRdb limited this immuneACCESS table to in-frame rearrangements with V and J called. A share of clones is missing; checked studies link under half to unresolved V genes, and the rest is unexplained. The D gene and trimming were derived from the DNA, and the V and J assignments and clone size from that table. In this sample the table shows roughly 89,000 clones, approximately 91% of which occur a single time. Approximately 4% of the sample is in the top ten clones.

At diagnosis, tumor, uninvolved tumor-adjacent lung and peripheral blood were collected and then preserved as a mix of FFPE and fresh-frozen material. Blood samples were analyzed as peripheral blood mononuclear cells for TCR repertoire profiling. In regard to this clone: Its cognate antigen has yet to be identified. No much larger clone exists at a distance of one base, and base qualities are not known.

The sequence is built from TRBV2 and TRBJ1-1; TRBD1 is a possible D gene, resting on 6 matching bases. Sequenced here: PBMCs, sampled before any cancer treatment. The receptor was derived from a woman aged 35-75 years with stage II squamous cell lung carcinoma. The CDR3 here reads CASPKQGNTEAFF. In nucleotides, the sequence is TGTGCCAGCCCCAAACAGGGTAACACTGAAGCTTTCTTT.